The 21 T cell receptor beta chains in this list originate from one sample, sequenced in a study of T-cell memory formation after mild COVID-19. TCRdb processed the 5' RACE reads anew with MiXCR; each CDR3 protein has one entry. The sample has a few hundred thousand distinct CDR3 sequences, roughly 15% seen once. Sequencing input: PBMCs or a T cell subset sorted from them (not recorded which). These receptors were collected from a man aged 18 to 30 who had mild COVID-19 (a few samples of this study predate the infection). Cell type and time point are not known.

In this sample, this clonotype turned up a few times. The chain recombines TRBV7-8 with TRBJ2-5; 7 bases match TRBD2. This CDR3 spans 13 amino acids. V trimming: 4 bases; J trimming: 5 bases; junction bases outside the gene matches: 4. Per germline, CDR1 SGHVS and CDR2 FQNEAQ. The CDR3 is CASSYGGWETQYF. The CDR3 DNA is TGTGCCAGCAGCTACGGGGGGTGGGAGACCCAGTACTTC.

Only a few counts were recorded for this clonotype. V gene TRBV28 combines with J gene TRBJ2-7; D remains ambiguous. V was cut by 3 bases and J by 3 bases, with 6 bases left in between. Looked up from germline, CDR1 is MDHEN and CDR2 is SYDVKM. CDR3 size: 12 residues. The CDR3 nucleotides are TGTGCCAGCAGTTTCACTAACTACGAGCAGTACGTC. It yields the protein CASSFTNYEQYV.

The chain uses TRBV4-3 and TRBJ2-3; D call uncertain. V was shortened by 0 bases and J by 1 base, with 5 bases between the two germline ends. CDR1 is LGHNA, CDR2 YSLEER, per germline. The CDR3 loop spans 14 amino acids. CDR3 nucleotides: TGCGCCAGCAGCCAAGATAAGGGCACAGATACGCAGTATTTT. Its protein product is CASSQDKGTDTQYF.

V usage is TRBV2 and J usage is TRBJ2-1, with 8 bases aligning to TRBD1. CDR1 and CDR2 (germline): SNHLY, FYNNEI. V shed 6 bases and J 5 bases; nucleotides not matched to a gene: 9. This CDR3 is 15 amino acids long. In DNA, the CDR3 is TGTGCCAGCAGCGTCCCGGACAGGGATAACAATGAGCAGTTCTTC. Residues: CASSVPDRDNNEQFF.

The V and J genes are TRBV28 and TRBJ1-1; D is possibly TRBD1 (6 bases). Germline V gene sequence: CDR1 MDHEN, CDR2 SYDVKM. Trimming pared 6 bases from V and 1 base from J, leaving 12 bases between. The CDR3 covers 14 residues. The CDR3 region is CASSWAQGNTEAFF. CDR3 DNA: TGTGCCAGCAGCTGGGCACAGGGGAACACTGAAGCTTTCTTT.

The chain has TRBV20-1 and TRBJ1-2, with TRBD1 identical over 7 bases. J was trimmed by 2 bases and V by 5 bases; bases with no gene match: 5. Germline V gene sequence: CDR1 DFQATT, CDR2 SNEGSKA (reference sequence). The CDR3 is 13 amino acids. The CDR3 coding sequence is TGCAGTGCTGAGGGGGCATCGAACTATGGCTACACCTTC. Amino acids: CSAEGASNYGYTF.

The chain couples TRBV7-2 to TRBJ1-2; the D is unclear. Between the trimmed V and J ends, which lost 1 base and 3 bases, there was a span of 6 bases. Per the germline V gene, CDR1 is SGHTA and CDR2 is FQGNSA. CDR3 length: 13 amino acids. The CDR3 protein is CASSLDWDYGYTF. Here the CDR3 DNA reads TGTGCCAGCAGCTTAGATTGGGACTATGGCTACACCTTC.

This clonotype was seen a handful of times. V and J are TRBV5-5 and TRBJ1-2; weak D call: TRBD1 (5 bases). Germline lookup yields CDR1 SGHKS and CDR2 YYEKEE (reference sequence). The CDR3 loop spans 14 amino acids. The ends were cut back, 4 bases at V and 4 bases at J, with 14 bases in the middle. The CDR3 DNA reads TGTGCCAGCAGCGAAACCGGCGACAGCTATGGCTACACCTTC. The encoded protein is CASSETGDSYGYTF.

This clonotype has just a few counts. The rearrangement uses TRBV12-3 or TRBV12-4 and TRBJ2-4, with no clear D. The CDR3 runs 21 residues. Trimming left V 1 base short and J 0 bases short, with 25 bases between. This CDR3 reads CASSLDKLPGPRTLAKNIQYF. The CDR3, as DNA: TGTGCCAGCAGTTTAGACAAGCTACCGGGCCCCAGAACTCTAGCCAAAAACATTCAGTACTTC.

This clonotype was seen a handful of times. The CDR3 is CASSSRDPDWYNEQFF. The CDR3, as DNA: TGTGCCAGTAGTAGCCGGGACCCCGACTGGTACAATGAGCAGTTCTTC. The chain has TRBV19 and TRBJ2-1; D may match TRBD1 or TRBD2 (5 bases each). Germline CDR1 reads LNHDA; CDR2 reads SQIVND (reference sequence). The CDR3 length is 16 residues. V lost 4 bases, J lost 4 bases, and 17 bases lay in between.

The V call is TRBV19, the J call TRBJ1-2; the D gene is possibly TRBD1 (5 bases). The V end lost 7 bases, the J end lost 4 bases, and 10 bases lay between the germline ends. The CDR3 contains 12 residues. Per germline, CDR1 LNHDA and CDR2 SQIVND (reference sequence). CDR3 sequence reads: CASTKGPYGYTF. CDR3 DNA sequence: TGTGCCAGTACTAAGGGGCCCTATGGCTACACCTTC.

This clonotype was counted between two and nine times. The rearrangement uses TRBV9 and TRBJ2-1; D gene ambiguous. Germline V CDR1 and CDR2: SGDLS, YYNGEE. V dropped 0 bases and J dropped 5 bases, with 6 bases sitting between them. The CDR3 length is 13 residues. The CDR3 DNA reads as TGTGCCAGCAGCGTAGCCCGGAACAATGAGCAGTTCTTC. Protein product: CASSVARNNEQFF.

As DNA, the CDR3 is TGTGCCAGCAGTTACTCGATCAGGGACTACACCTTC. Protein product: CASSYSIRDYTF. This chain links TRBV6-2 or TRBV6-3 with TRBJ1-2; maybe TRBD1 (5 bases). Germline-derived CDR1 and CDR2 are MNHEY and SVGEGT. The CDR3 totals 12 residues. V lost 0 bases and J 10 bases, leaving 9 bases between the germline ends.

This clonotype was detected only a few times. V usage is TRBV30 and J usage is TRBJ2-3, with D hard to call. CDR1 GTSNPN and CDR2 SVGIG come from the germline V gene (reference sequence). This CDR3 region has 13 residues. Trimming removed 5 bases at V and 2 bases at J, with 11 bases between. The CDR3 here is CAWSYSATDTQYF. CDR3 sequence (DNA): TGTGCCTGGTCATACTCGGCCACAGATACGCAGTATTTT.

This clonotype turned up a few times. The chain joins TRBV5-1 to TRBJ2-6, with unresolved D. The CDR3 is made up of 16 amino acids. The germline V and J ends were trimmed by 1 base and 0 bases, with 8 bases remaining between them. Germline assignment: CDR1 SGHRS and CDR2 YFSETQ. CDR3 DNA: TGCGCCAGCAGCTTGTTACCGGACTCTGGGGCCAACGTCCTGACTTTC. Translating it yields CASSLLPDSGANVLTF.

The gene calls are TRBV10-3 and TRBJ2-7; 7 bases map to TRBD1. V gave up 3 bases and J gave up 3 bases; unmatched junction bases: 5. The germline V gene has CDR1 ENHRY and CDR2 SYGVKD. This CDR3 comprises 14 residues. In DNA form, the CDR3 reads TGTGCCATCAGTGATCAGGGGACAGTCTACGAGCAGTACGTC. Its translation: CAISDQGTVYEQYV.

The chain recombines TRBV5-1 with TRBJ1-2; 7 bases are a match to TRBD1. This CDR3 has 13 amino acids. Germline assignment: CDR1 SGHRS and CDR2 YFSETQ. The ends lost 7 bases at V and 3 bases at J; junction bases unmatched: 6. CDR3 nucleotide sequence: TGCGCCAGCCCGGGACAGTCAGACTATGGCTACACCTTC. Its protein is CASPGQSDYGYTF. Variable domain in full (rest from reference TRBV5-1 and TRBJ1-2): KAGVTQTPRYLIKTRGQQVTLSCSPISGHRSVSWYQQTPGQGLQFLFEYFSETQRNKGNFPGRFSGRQFSNSRSEMNVSTLELGDSALYLCASPGQSDYGYTFGSGTRLTVV.

This clonotype appeared a few times. This chain joins TRBV18 and TRBJ1-1; TRBD1 aligns across 8 bases. The germline V gene has CDR1 KGHSH and CDR2 LQKENI. Trimming took 0 bases from V and 11 from J; bases not matched to a gene: 5. The CDR3 sequence is 13 residues long. CDR3 nucleotide sequence: TGTGCCAGCTCACCACCGGCGGACAGGGTTGCTTTCTTT. It translates to CASSPPADRVAFF.

The chain links TRBV5-1 to TRBJ1-1, with a weak D call TRBD1 (5 bases). Trimming removed 1 base from V and 3 bases from J, with 13 bases in between. CDR1 is SGHRS, CDR2 YFSETQ, per germline. This CDR3 spans 15 amino acids. DNA for the CDR3: TGCGCCAGCAGCTTGCTCGGGGGGGACCACACTGAAGCTTTCTTT. Protein product: CASSLLGGDHTEAFF.

V and J are TRBV12-3 or TRBV12-4 and TRBJ1-2, with no clear D. V gave up 5 bases and J gave up 5 bases, with 18 bases separating them. The CDR3 is 15 residues long. CDR3: CASSPGASRLYGYTF. The CDR3 DNA is TGTGCCAGCAGTCCAGGCGCGTCGCGTCTTTATGGCTACACCTTC.

J is TRBJ2-2 and V is TRBV6-2 or TRBV6-3, with TRBD1 matching 9 bases. The V segment lost 2 bases and the J segment 2 bases; nucleotides outside the gene matches: 3. Germline CDR1 and CDR2: MNHEY and SVGEGT. The CDR3 sequence is 16 residues long. As DNA, the CDR3 is TGTGCCAGCAGTTACAGGACAGGGGTTAACACCGGGGAGCTGTTTTTT. It is translated as CASSYRTGVNTGELFF.